This T cell receptor (beta chain) is from a study of T cells in Graves' hyperthyroidism and ophthalmopathy. Diagnoses used clinical symptoms, serum thyroxine and TRAb, thyroid ultrasound and orbital computed tomography. Roughly 10 ml of fresh peripheral blood supplied the PBMCs. In this sample, this clonotype turned up many times. RNA transcripts yielded amplified TCR beta CDR3 regions. During a first-round RT-PCR of the TCR CDR3, the HTBI primer set was used. MiXCR was run by TCRdb on the multiplex PCR reads, yielding one entry per CDR3 protein. The sample holds nearly 250,000 distinct CDR3 sequences, approximately 25% seen once. This sequence originates from a woman aged 40-49 years with Graves' ophthalmopathy. The sequencing input was blood.

CDR3 protein: CASSPQGPVYEQYF. CDR3 nucleotide sequence: TGTGCCAGCAGCCCCCAGGGGCCAGTCTACGAGCAGTACTTC. The gene calls are TRBV7-8 and TRBJ2-7, with D possibly being TRBD1 (6 bases). The CDR3 runs 14 residues. CDR1 and CDR2 (germline): SGHVS, FQNEAQ. With 5 bases removed from V and 3 bases from J, the gap between germline ends came to 14 bases. Full variable domain (rest looked up from reference TRBV7-8 and TRBJ2-7): GAGVSQSPRYKVAKRGQDVALRCDPISGHVSLFWYQQALGQGPEFLTYFQNEAQLDKSGLPSDRFFAERPEGSVSTLKIQRTQQEDSAVYLCASSPQGPVYEQYFGPGTRLTVT.